This T cell receptor beta chain was retrieved from a study of blood T cell repertoires in COVID-19. At the level of the study: Researchers got acute and convalescent COVID-19 samples from the United States, Italy and Spain. PBMCs, B-cell-depleted T cells, or T cells provided the cDNA or gDNA that made up the material.

This CDR3 is 14 amino acids long. Germline V gene sequence: CDR1 SGHRS, CDR2 YFSETQ. Trimming took 1 base from V and 3 from J; bases not matched to a gene: 3. This clone has more than one count but fewer than ten. Data came from immunoSEQ multiplex PCR; TCRdb stores just in-frame clones and leaves some out. The repertoire holds over 150,000 clones, with roughly four fifths as singletons. This rearrangement joins TRBV5-1 to TRBJ2-5, with 7 bases identical to TRBD2. The TCR comes from a human donor with acute or convalescent COVID-19. The donor label of this sample is uncertain. The sample was peripheral blood. For the CDR3, the DNA is TGCGCCAGCAGCTTGTTGGCGGGAGAAGAGACCCAGTACTTC. It is translated as CASSLLAGEETQYF.